The TCR beta chain under discussion was sequenced for a study of molecular identifiers for immune sequencing clone quantification. The table lists this clonotype with a count of one. The antigen is unknown. Since a much larger clone is just one base distant, this may be a read error. Methods described previously, with TCR primers listed, were used for bulk TCR libraries. TCRdb passed the PCR reads through MiXCR, listing each CDR3 protein once. Here the sample spans approximately 97,000 distinct CDR3 sequences, 20% to 25% being singletons. Study-level results: Underestimation of highly expanded clone sizes could arise where identical TCR molecules share a barcode.

V lost 3 bases, J lost 6 bases, and 15 bases lay in between. In germline, CDR1 is SEHNR, CDR2 FQNEAQ (reference sequence). The CDR3 is made up of 14 amino acids. The sequencing input was naive CD8+ T cells from blood, with Jurkat cell RNA spiked in. The sample's subset: FACS-sorted CD8+CD4-CCR7+CD45RA+ naive T cells. The rearrangement links TRBV7-9 to TRBJ2-7, with TRBD2 as a possible D gene (5 bases). The TCR originated in a human donor in good health. Some libraries in this study had Jurkat cell RNA spiked in. This CDR3 reads CASSLSGELCEQYF. Written as DNA, the CDR3 is TGTGCCAGCAGCTTGTCCGGGGAACTCTGCGAGCAGTACTTC. The complete variable domain, with remaining parts taken from reference TRBV7-9 and TRBJ2-7, reads DTGVSQNPRHKITKRGQNVTFRCDPISEHNRLYWYRQTLGQGPEFLTYFQNEAQLEKSRLLSDRFSAERPKGSFSTLEIQRTEQGDSAMYLCASSLSGELCEQYFGPGTRLTVT.